The 32 T cell receptor beta chains given below trace back to one sample, sequenced in a study of quantifying T cell responses using KT2 cells. At the level of the study: TCR alpha and beta constant-region primers primed reverse transcription of RNA.

Each cDNA got a UMI-containing oligo ligated at its 3' end. An equimolar mix of RC1.1 and RC1.2 primed the beta chain across TRBC1 and TRBC2. From the UMI-ligation and nested PCR reads, TCRdb called clonotypes with MiXCR, one entry per CDR3 protein. Here the sample spans just under 50,000 distinct CDR3 sequences, 11% being singletons. The sequenced sample was PBMCs spiked with cells of the T cell clone KT2. These receptors were taken from a human donor.

The V and J genes are TRBV7-9 and TRBJ2-1; the match to TRBD2 covers 7 bases. The V and J ends lost 0 bases and 3 bases, in that order; junction bases with no gene match: 5. The CDR3 sequence is 16 residues long. Germline V CDR1 and CDR2: SEHNR, FQNEAQ (reference sequence). Here the CDR3 reads CASSLALADYYNEQFF. CDR3 in DNA: TGTGCCAGCAGCTTAGCCCTAGCGGATTACTACAATGAGCAGTTCTTC.

This clonotype occurred many times. V gene TRBV10-3 combines with J gene TRBJ2-2; no definite D call. CDR1 and CDR2 (germline): ENHRY, SYGVKD. This CDR3 has 12 amino acids. Trimming cost V 0 bases and J 7 bases, with 3 bases left between them. CDR3 DNA sequence: TGTGCCATCAGTGAGTCGCACGGGGAGCTGTTTTTT. It translates to CAISESHGELFF.

This clonotype was detected only a few times. V usage is TRBV11-3 and J usage is TRBJ2-5, with 7 bases lining up with TRBD1. The V gene's germline CDR1 is SGHNT and CDR2 YENEEA. After removal of 1 base from V and 3 bases from J, the junction contained 2 bases not matched to a gene. The CDR3 runs to 14 residues. The DNA for the CDR3 is TGTGCCAGCAGCTTAGGGGACAGCGAAGAGACCCAGTACTTC. As protein: CASSLGDSEETQYF.

This clonotype occurred many times. For the CDR3, the DNA is TGCAGTGCTCGGACTAGCGGGAGGGGGCACGAGCAGTACTTC. Translation: CSARTSGRGHEQYF. The V and J genes are TRBV20-1 and TRBJ2-7, with 15 bases aligning to TRBD2. The germline CDR1 and CDR2 sequences are DFQATT and SNEGSKA (reference sequence). Unmatched junction bases numbered 4, after V lost 5 bases and J lost 5 bases. The CDR3 consists of 14 residues.

This clonotype occurred many times. The V and J genes are TRBV29-1 and TRBJ1-1, with 8 bases identical to TRBD1. V trimming: 7 bases; J trimming: 3 bases; junction bases outside the gene matches: 7. The germline gives CDR1 SQVTM, CDR2 ANQGSEA. This CDR3 contains 13 residues. The CDR3 DNA follows: TGCAGCGGTACCGGACAGGGCTACACTGAAGCTTTCTTT. Its protein is CSGTGQGYTEAFF.

V gene TRBV3-1 combines with J gene TRBJ2-2, with D perhaps given as TRBD1 or TRBD2 (6 bases each). CDR1 and CDR2 from the germline V gene are LGHDT and YNNKEL (reference sequence). Trimming cost V 0 bases and J 0 bases, with 17 bases left between them. The CDR3 is 19 residues long. CDR3 loop: CASSQDRGQGIPNTGELFF. The CDR3 bases are TGTGCCAGCAGCCAAGATCGGGGGCAGGGGATACCGAACACCGGGGAGCTGTTTTTT.

V and J are TRBV10-2 and TRBJ2-1; TRBD2 agrees at 12 bases. The trim removed 11 bases at V and 5 bases at J, leaving 7 bases unmatched. There are 14 residues in the CDR3. Germline V gene lookup returns CDR1 WSHSY and CDR2 SAAADI. The CDR3 region is CAGGTSGYHNEQFF. The CDR3 nucleotides are TGCGCCGGCGGGACTAGCGGGTATCACAATGAGCAGTTCTTC.

This clonotype was counted between two and nine times. The V and J genes are TRBV27 and TRBJ2-2; TRBD1 agrees at 8 bases. Germline assignment: CDR1 MNHEY and CDR2 SMNVEV (reference sequence). The CDR3 consists of 15 residues. V lost 6 bases to trimming and J lost 1 base; unmatched junction nucleotides: 4. The CDR3 DNA reads as TGTGCCAGCAGCGCGGGACAGGAGAACACCGGGGAGCTGTTTTTT. Its protein product is CASSAGQENTGELFF.

The chain joins TRBV4-1 to TRBJ1-6, with 7 nucleotides matching TRBD1. Germline loops: CDR1 MGHRA, CDR2 YSYEKL. The CDR3 covers 19 residues. V shed 4 bases, J shed 0 bases, and the junction held 12 bases outside the gene matches. The CDR3 nucleotides read TGCGCCAGCAGCCCCAACAGGGGACGTGCCAGCTCCTATAATTCACCCCTCCACTTT. As protein: CASSPNRGRASSYNSPLHF.

This clonotype appeared many times. The V and J genes are TRBV6-4 and TRBJ2-1, with 11 bases fitting TRBD1. The CDR3 sequence is 14 residues long. Per the germline V gene, CDR1 is MRHNA and CDR2 is SNTAGT. The V segment lost 2 bases and the J segment 6 bases; nucleotides outside the gene matches: 0. The CDR3 DNA reads as TGTGCCAGCAGTGACGGGACAGGGGGCAATGAGCAGTTCTTC. This sequence encodes CASSDGTGGNEQFF.

There are many counts of this clonotype. The rearrangement joins TRBV6-5 to TRBJ2-7; TRBD2 matches at 8 bases. Germline V CDR1 and CDR2: MNHEY, SVGAGI. The CDR3 sequence is 15 residues long. J was trimmed by 2 bases and V by 4 bases; bases with no gene match: 7. CDR3 bases: TGTGCCAGCAGTTCTATTAGCGGGACGCCCTACGAGCAGTACTTC. Translated: CASSSISGTPYEQYF.

In its sample, this clonotype was seen a few times. The chain combines TRBV3-1 with TRBJ1-1, with a possible D match to TRBD1 (6 bases). The CDR3 runs to 12 residues. The germline CDR1 and CDR2 sequences are LGHDT and YNNKEL (reference sequence). V lost 7 bases to trimming and J lost 8 bases, with 14 bases between them. The CDR3 region has the DNA TGTGCCAGCACCCGGGGGGGGGCAGAAGCTTTCTTT. It encodes CASTRGGAEAFF.

This clonotype appeared a few times. The chain has TRBV7-8 and TRBJ2-2; 12 positions match TRBD2. Per germline, CDR1 SGHVS and CDR2 FQNEAQ. V trimming: 6 bases; J trimming: 7 bases; junction bases outside the gene matches: 9. CDR3 length equals 16 residues. CDR3 bases: TGTGCCAGCAGGCCTACTAGCGGGAGGAGGAGCGGGGAGCTGTTTTTT. Its translation is CASRPTSGRRSGELFF. Full variable domain (missing parts from reference TRBV7-8 and TRBJ2-2): GAGVSQSPRYKVAKRGQDVALRCDPISGHVSLFWYQQALGQGPEFLTYFQNEAQLDKSGLPSDRFFAERPEGSVSTLKIQRTQQEDSAVYLCASRPTSGRRSGELFFGEGSRLTVL.

This clonotype was found many times. The chain carries TRBV24-1 and TRBJ2-1, with 9 bases that match TRBD1. The CDR3 has 15 residues. The junction had 5 bases not matched to a gene; V was cut back by 4 bases and J by 5 bases. Germline V gene lookup returns CDR1 KGHDR and CDR2 SFDVKD. The CDR3 DNA sequence: TGTGCCACCAGTGAGGGGGGGACAGGGAACAATGAGCAGTTCTTC. As protein: CATSEGGTGNNEQFF.

Of note for this clonotype: The junction and the germline gene differ at one end; a read error may be behind it. The rearrangement links TRBV20-1 to TRBJ1-4, with D possibly matching TRBD1 (5 bases). This CDR3 is 12 amino acids long. The V gene's germline CDR1 is DFQATT and CDR2 SNEGSKA (reference sequence). The CDR3 protein is CSVGRVGEKLLF. CDR3 nucleotides: TGCAGTGTAGGCAGGGTTGGTGAAAAACTGTTATTT.

The chain carries TRBV6-1 and TRBJ2-5; perhaps TRBD2 as D (5 bases). The CDR3 consists of 13 residues. Germline-derived CDR1 and CDR2 are MNHNS and SASEGT. V lost 8 bases, J lost 0 bases, and 10 bases lay in between. The CDR3 region is CASDRGNQETQYF. The CDR3 DNA is TGTGCCAGCGATAGAGGGAACCAAGAGACCCAGTACTTC.

CDR3 amino acids: CASSLVQGANEQFF. The CDR3 DNA sequence: TGTGCCAGCAGTTTAGTACAGGGCGCCAATGAGCAGTTCTTC. The V and J genes are TRBV12-3 or TRBV12-4 and TRBJ2-1; the D gene is possibly TRBD1 (6 bases). V shed 1 base and J shed 6 bases, with 10 bases lying between them. This CDR3 is 14 amino acids long.

V and J are TRBV12-3 or TRBV12-4 and TRBJ1-1, with a possible D match to TRBD1 (6 bases). V dropped 6 bases and J dropped 4 bases, with 18 bases sitting between them. CDR3 length equals 15 residues. CDR3 DNA: TGTGCCAGCAGCCCCCGGGGGCGGAGGGGCACTGAAGCTTTCTTT. Protein: CASSPRGRRGTEAFF.

The rearrangement links TRBV20-1 to TRBJ2-5; 11 nucleotides agree with TRBD2. V was pared by 4 bases and J by 1 base, with 5 bases of the junction left unmatched. The germline V gene encodes CDR1 DFQATT and CDR2 SNEGSKA (reference sequence). The CDR3 is 15 amino acids. CDR3 sequence reads: CSAIAGGSFQETQYF. The CDR3 nucleotides read TGCAGTGCTATAGCGGGAGGGAGCTTCCAAGAGACCCAGTACTTC.

CDR3: CASTRGTGDERPQHF. The CDR3 bases are TGTGCCAGCACCCGAGGGACAGGGGACGAGAGACCCCAGCATTTT. The chain combines TRBV7-9 with TRBJ1-5, with 10 bases that match TRBD1. Germline-derived CDR1 and CDR2 are SEHNR and FQNEAQ (reference sequence). This CDR3 is 15 amino acids long. V lost 7 bases, J lost 10 bases, and 13 bases stayed unmatched.

This clonotype turned up a few times. The chain combines TRBV6-5 with TRBJ1-1; 10 nucleotides align to TRBD1. Trimming cost V 4 bases and J 3 bases; bases outside gene matches: 2. CDR1 is MNHEY, CDR2 SVGAGI, per germline. The length of the CDR3 is 14 residues. The CDR3 is CASSLDRGDTEAFF. The CDR3 DNA follows: TGTGCCAGCAGTTTGGACAGGGGGGACACTGAAGCTTTCTTT.

The V call is TRBV2, the J call TRBJ2-3; D might be TRBD2 (6 bases). The CDR3 loop spans 11 amino acids. V shed 8 bases and J shed 9 bases, with 12 bases lying between them. The germline CDR1 and CDR2 sequences are SNHLY and FYNNEI. CDR3 nucleotides: TGTGCCAGCTGGACGGGGGTCACGCAGTATTTT. It is translated as CASWTGVTQYF.

This clonotype showed up many times. The V gene is TRBV5-1, the J gene TRBJ2-1; D perhaps matches TRBD2 (6 bases). V dropped 0 bases and J dropped 8 bases, with 9 bases sitting between them. Per germline, CDR1 SGHRS and CDR2 YFSETQ. CDR3 length equals 13 residues. CDR3 bases: TGCGCCAGCAGCTTGGCACCGGGGGATGAGCAGTTCTTC. This sequence encodes CASSLAPGDEQFF.

To note about this clonotype: Possible read error: a much larger clone is one base away. The chain carries TRBV20-1 and TRBJ2-3; D perhaps matches TRBD2 (6 bases). CDR3 length equals 14 residues. From germline, CDR1 is DFQATT and CDR2 SNEGSKA (reference sequence). Trimming left V 8 bases short and J 6 bases short, with 21 bases between. The DNA for the CDR3 is TGCAGTACTAACCGGGACTCCCGGCCTGATACGCAGTATTTT. Translated, it gives CSTNRDSRPDTQYF.

This clonotype is medium-sized. The genes are TRBV4-3 and TRBJ2-6, with a tentative D call TRBD2 (5 bases). The CDR3 extends over 16 amino acids. Germline values: CDR1 LGHNA, CDR2 YSLEER. Trimming pared 1 base from V and 0 bases from J, leaving 7 bases between. DNA for the CDR3: TGCGCCAGCAGCCAAGTTGAGGGCTCTGGGGCCAACGTCCTGACTTTC. This gives the protein CASSQVEGSGANVLTF.

The V call is TRBV12-3 or TRBV12-4, the J call TRBJ2-7, with 8 nucleotides matching TRBD1. The V gene end was trimmed by 1 base and the J gene end by 5 bases; junction bases not matched to a gene: 7. CDR3 length: 15 residues. Here the CDR3 reads CASSLGTGSSNEQYF. Written as DNA, the CDR3 is TGTGCCAGCAGTTTAGGGACAGGGTCAAGTAACGAGCAGTACTTC.

This clonotype was found a few times. CDR3 DNA: TGTGCCAGCAGTTACTCGGGGGAGACCCAGTACTTC. This sequence encodes CASSYSGETQYF. The J gene is TRBJ2-5, the V gene TRBV6-6; unclear D gene. Trimming shortened V by 0 bases and J by 5 bases, and 4 bases separated the two germline ends. The germline V gene has CDR1 MNHNY and CDR2 SVGAGI (reference sequence). This CDR3 spans 12 amino acids.

This clonotype was seen only once. The V and J genes are TRBV5-4 and TRBJ2-7; TRBD1 matches 10 bases. The germline CDR1 and CDR2 sequences are SGHNT and YYREEE (reference sequence). The junction had 9 bases not matched to a gene; V was cut back by 5 bases and J by 1 base. There are 16 residues in the CDR3. CDR3 nucleotide sequence: TGTGCCAGCAGTTTATCCGGGACAGGGGTTTCCTACGAGCAGTACTTC. It specifies CASSLSGTGVSYEQYF.

The chain couples TRBV5-5 to TRBJ2-7; 7 bases agree with TRBD1. Germline V gene sequence: CDR1 SGHKS, CDR2 YYEKEE (reference sequence). The V and J ends lost 4 bases and 3 bases, in that order; junction bases with no gene match: 13. The CDR3 is 16 residues long. CDR3 DNA sequence: TGTGCCAGCAGCCATCTGAGGGGGCAGGGGAACTACGAGCAGTACTTC. This translates into CASSHLRGQGNYEQYF.

This clonotype was counted at least ten times. The rearrangement links TRBV11-2 to TRBJ2-1, with TRBD2 matching 7 bases. CDR1 and CDR2 from the germline V gene are SGHAT and FQNNGV. CDR3 size: 21 residues. After removal of 5 bases from V and 4 bases from J, the junction contained 26 bases not matched to a gene. The CDR3 DNA is TGTGCCAGCAGCCACTTTTCCATAAGGCGGGAGTGGTCGAGACAATACAATGAGCAGTTCTTC. Encoded protein: CASSHFSIRREWSRQYNEQFF.

The chain links TRBV7-8 to TRBJ2-7; tentatively, D is TRBD1 or TRBD2 (6 bases each). CDR3 size: 15 residues. Per germline, CDR1 SGHVS and CDR2 FQNEAQ. Trimming pared 0 bases from V and 3 bases from J, leaving 12 bases between. The chain's CDR3 is CASSLASGASYEQYF. The DNA for the CDR3 is TGTGCCAGCAGCTTAGCTTCGGGGGCGAGCTACGAGCAGTACTTC.

This clonotype was seen only a few times. The genes are TRBV28 and TRBJ1-1, with 7 bases fitting TRBD1. CDR1 and CDR2 from the germline V gene are MDHEN and SYDVKM. The CDR3 totals 13 residues. J lost 1 base, V lost 6 bases, and 2 bases had no gene match. CDR3 sequence (DNA): TGTGCCAGCAGCGGACAGGCGAACACTGAAGCTTTCTTT. Encoded protein: CASSGQANTEAFF. The complete variable domain, with remaining parts taken from reference TRBV28 and TRBJ1-1, reads DVKVTQSSRYLVKRTGEKVFLECVQDMDHENMFWYRQDPGLGLRLIYFSYDVKMKEKGDIPEGYSVSREKKERFSLILESASTNQTSMYLCASSGQANTEAFFGQGTRLTVV.